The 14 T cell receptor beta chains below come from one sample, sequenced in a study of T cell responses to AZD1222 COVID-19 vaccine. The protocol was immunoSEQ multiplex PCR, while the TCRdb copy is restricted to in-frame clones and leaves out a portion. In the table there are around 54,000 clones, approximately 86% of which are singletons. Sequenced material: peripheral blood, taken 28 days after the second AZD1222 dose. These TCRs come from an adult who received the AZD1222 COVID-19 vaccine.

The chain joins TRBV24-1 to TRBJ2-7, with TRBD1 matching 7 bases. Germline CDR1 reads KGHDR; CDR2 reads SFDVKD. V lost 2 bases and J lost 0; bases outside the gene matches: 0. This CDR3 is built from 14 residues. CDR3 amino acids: CATSDSGGSYEQYF. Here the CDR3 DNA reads TGTGCCACCAGTGATTCAGGGGGCTCCTACGAGCAGTACTTC.

CDR3 in DNA: TGTGCCAGCTCACCACCCCCAGGGGCCGGCAATCAGCCCCAGCATTTT. Translating it yields CASSPPPGAGNQPQHF. This chain joins TRBV18 and TRBJ1-5; a weak D match, TRBD1 (6 bases). The CDR3 is 16 amino acids. Trimming shortened V by 0 bases and J by 2 bases, and 11 bases separated the two germline ends. In germline, CDR1 is KGHSH, CDR2 LQKENI.

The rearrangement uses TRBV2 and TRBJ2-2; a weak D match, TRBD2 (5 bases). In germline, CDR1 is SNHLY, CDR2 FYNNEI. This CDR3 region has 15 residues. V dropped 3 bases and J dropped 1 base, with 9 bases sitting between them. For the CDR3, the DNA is TGTGCCAGCAGTGACCTAGCCGGGAACACCGGGGAGCTGTTTTTT. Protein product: CASSDLAGNTGELFF.

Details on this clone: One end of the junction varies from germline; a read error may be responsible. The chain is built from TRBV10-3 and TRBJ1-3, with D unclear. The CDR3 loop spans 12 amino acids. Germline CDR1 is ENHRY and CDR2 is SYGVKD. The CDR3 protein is CAISESTRTPNF. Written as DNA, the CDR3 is TGTGCCATCAGTGAGTCGACTCGGACGCCGAATTTT.

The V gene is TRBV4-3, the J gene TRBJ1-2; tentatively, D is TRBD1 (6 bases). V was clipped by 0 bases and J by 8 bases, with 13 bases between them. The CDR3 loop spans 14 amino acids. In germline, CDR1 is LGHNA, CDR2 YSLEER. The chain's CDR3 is CASSQDRLGGGYTF. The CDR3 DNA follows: TGCGCCAGCAGCCAAGATAGGTTGGGGGGCGGCTACACCTTC.

CDR3 nucleotide sequence: TGTGCCAGCAGCTTGGTCGGCTCCTATAATTCACCCCTCCACTTT. Protein product: CASSLVGSYNSPLHF. The V gene is TRBV7-9, the J gene TRBJ1-6; D is unresolved. Germline CDR1 reads SEHNR; CDR2 reads FQNEAQ (reference sequence). CDR3 length equals 15 residues. Trimming stripped 3 bases from V and 0 bases from J, with 6 bases between.

CDR3 region: CASKSAGELFF. For the CDR3, the DNA is TGTGCCAGCAAAAGTGCCGGGGAGCTGTTTTTT. This chain joins TRBV6-5 and TRBJ2-2, with D unclear. The CDR3 sequence is 11 residues long. Germline CDR1 and CDR2: MNHEY and SVGAGI. V dropped 7 bases and J dropped 6 bases, with 6 bases sitting between them.

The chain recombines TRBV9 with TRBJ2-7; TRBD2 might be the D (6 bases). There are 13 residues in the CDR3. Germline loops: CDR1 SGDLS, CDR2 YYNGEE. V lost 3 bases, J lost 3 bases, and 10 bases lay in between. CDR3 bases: TGTGCCAGCAGCGGGGACTCAGACTACGAGCAGTACTTC. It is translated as CASSGDSDYEQYF. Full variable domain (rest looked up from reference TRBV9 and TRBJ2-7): DSGVTQTPKHLITATGQRVTLRCSPRSGDLSVYWYQQSLDQGLQFLIQYYNGEERAKGNILERFSAQQFPDLHSELNLSSLELGDSALYFCASSGDSDYEQYFGPGTRLTVT.

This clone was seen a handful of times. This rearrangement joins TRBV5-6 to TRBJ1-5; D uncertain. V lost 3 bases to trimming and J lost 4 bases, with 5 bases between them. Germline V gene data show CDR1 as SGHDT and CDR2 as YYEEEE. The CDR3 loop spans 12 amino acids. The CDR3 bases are TGTGCCAGCAGCTACCCGAATCAGCCCCAGCATTTT. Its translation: CASSYPNQPQHF.

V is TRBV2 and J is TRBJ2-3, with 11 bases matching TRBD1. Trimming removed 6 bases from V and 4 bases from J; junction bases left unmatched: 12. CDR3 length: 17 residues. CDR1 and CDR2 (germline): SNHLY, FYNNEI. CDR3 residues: CASRPGIGQGASDTQYF. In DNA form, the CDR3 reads TGTGCCAGCAGGCCGGGAATAGGACAGGGGGCTTCAGATACGCAGTATTTT. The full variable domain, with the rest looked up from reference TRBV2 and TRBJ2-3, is EPEVTQTPSHQVTQMGQEVILRCVPISNHLYFYWYRQILGQKVEFLVSFYNNEISEKSEIFDDQFSVERPDGSNFTLKIRSTKLEDSAMYFCASRPGIGQGASDTQYFGPGTRLTVL.

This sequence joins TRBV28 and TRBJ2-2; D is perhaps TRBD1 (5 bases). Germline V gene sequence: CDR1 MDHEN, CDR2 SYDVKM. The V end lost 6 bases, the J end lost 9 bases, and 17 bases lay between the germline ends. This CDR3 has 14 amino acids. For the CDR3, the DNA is TGTGCCAGCAGCCGTCCGACAGCCAAAAGGGAGCTGTTTTTT. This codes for CASSRPTAKRELFF.

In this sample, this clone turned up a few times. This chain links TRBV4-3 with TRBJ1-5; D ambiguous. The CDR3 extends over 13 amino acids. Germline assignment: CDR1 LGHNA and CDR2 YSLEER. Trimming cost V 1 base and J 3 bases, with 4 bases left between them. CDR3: CASSQVINQPQHF. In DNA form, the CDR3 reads TGCGCCAGCAGCCAAGTGATCAATCAGCCCCAGCATTTT.

The CDR3 DNA is TGCAGCGTTGCCGGGACGCCAAGCTCCTACGAGCAGTACTTC. Protein sequence: CSVAGTPSSYEQYF. The chain joins TRBV29-1 to TRBJ2-7; D possibly matches TRBD1 or TRBD2 (5 bases each). Trimming cost V 4 bases and J 0 bases, with 13 bases left between them. The germline CDR1 and CDR2 sequences are SQVTM and ANQGSEA. CDR3 length: 14 residues.

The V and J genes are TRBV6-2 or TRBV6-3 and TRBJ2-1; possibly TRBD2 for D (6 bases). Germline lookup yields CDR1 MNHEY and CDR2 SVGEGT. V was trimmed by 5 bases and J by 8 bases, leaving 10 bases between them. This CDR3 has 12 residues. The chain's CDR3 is CASSATRHEQFF. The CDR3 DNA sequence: TGTGCCAGCAGTGCGACTAGGCATGAGCAGTTCTTC.